This T cell receptor beta chain originates from a study of cytotoxic CD8 clonotypes in ibrutinib-treated CLL (dated by TCRdb to the early 2020s). About the full investigation: The cohort had about a dozen relapsed/refractory and roughly 14 treatment-naive patients; under 18 were IGHV unmutated. Partial responses were observed in about 25 patients and complete responses in 2; after a median follow-up of 68 months, remission was maintained in 15 or so patients and progression was observed in approximately twelve. Response samples were obtained after a median of roughly 13 months of treatment, with a range of roughly 6 to 36 months. On average, each sample yielded 250,000 to 300,000 productive templates and tens of thousands of productive rearrangements. Of the approximately 86 participants in the trial, approximately 25 had longitudinal samples available. Cryopreserved peripheral blood mononuclear cells were collected at three points: before therapy, at response, and at either sustained remission or disease progression. Every sample from remission and from progressive disease was obtained while the patients were still on ibrutinib.

For TCR beta library preparation, about 2.2 micrograms of genomic DNA was extracted from cryopreserved PBMCs. Longitudinal blood samples from CLL patients on ibrutinib monotherapy were analyzed using high-throughput TCR beta sequencing. Patients were enrolled in a phase 2 open-label single-center ibrutinib monotherapy trial. Study-wide findings and limitations: Public clonotypes were rare and either contracted or stayed stable during treatment, and the rise in clonality at ibrutinib response reflected the expansion of private clonotypes. Baseline clonality was found to be higher than that of age-matched healthy donors and was strongly correlated with circulating CD8+ T-cell counts. Sampling times were not matched between patients in sustained remission and patients whose disease was progressing, and lymph node repertoires were not examined. Clonality rose at ibrutinib response, remained stable during sustained remission, and dropped back toward baseline at progression.

A MiSeq instrument was used for deep resolution sequencing, which targeted depths ranging from 1 in 1 million up to 1 in 200,000 T cells, with coverage averaging 10x for each clonotype. TCR beta libraries were generated with the immunoSEQ hsTCRB Kit. On the study's bioinformatics: The data were analyzed with ImmunoSEQ Analyzer and ImmunoSEQ Data Assistant, and V, D and J gene assignments followed IMGT definitions. Clonality, with values ranging from 0 to 1, was calculated as one minus the normalized Shannon entropy of productive rearrangement frequencies. Public clonotype analysis was restricted to overrepresented clonotypes comprising at least 0.05% of each patient's repertoire. Some 13 age-matched healthy donor repertoires from immuneACCESS served as clonality controls. TCRdb stores this immuneACCESS table with in-frame sequences only. Part of the clones is absent; in the studies checked, under half of the shortfall reflects unresolved V genes, and no reason is known for the rest. V and J calls plus clone size are reproduced from that table; the DNA served to infer D and trimming. The sample table holds around 140,000 clones, of which 65% to 85% were seen once. About 7.6% of the sample comes from the top ten.

Concerning this clone itself: Its binding antigen is unknown. Base quality data are lacking; no much larger clone is found one base away.

The TCR originated in a human donor with chronic lymphocytic leukemia. The source material was PBMCs, sampled after 36 months of ibrutinib treatment.

The nucleotides are TGTGCCAGCAGCCCTGGACTAGCGGGGACCTACGAGCAGTACTTC. The resulting protein is CASSPGLAGTYEQYF. The chain is encoded by TRBV6-6 joined to TRBJ2-7, with 12 bases in between that match TRBD2. CDR1 and CDR2, per the germline V gene (reference sequence), are MNHNY and SVGAGI. V ends up 6 bases short and J 2 bases short, with an unmatched junction base count of 5. The CDR3 has 15 amino acids, counting the end cysteine and phenylalanine. Of the read, only the CDR3 DNA is kept; its 45 bases are in frame from base 1.